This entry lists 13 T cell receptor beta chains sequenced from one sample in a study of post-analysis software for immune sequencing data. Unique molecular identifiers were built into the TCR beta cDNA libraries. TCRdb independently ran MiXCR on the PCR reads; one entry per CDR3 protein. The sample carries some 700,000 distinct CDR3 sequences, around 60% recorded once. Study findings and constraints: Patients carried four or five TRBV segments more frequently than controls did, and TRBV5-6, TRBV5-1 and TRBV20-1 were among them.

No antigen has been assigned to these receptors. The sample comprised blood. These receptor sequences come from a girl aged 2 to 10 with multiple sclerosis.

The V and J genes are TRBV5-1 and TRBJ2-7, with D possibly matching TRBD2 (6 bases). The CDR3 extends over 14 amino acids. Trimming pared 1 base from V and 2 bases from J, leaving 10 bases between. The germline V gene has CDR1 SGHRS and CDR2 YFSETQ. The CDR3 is CASSLYGEAYEQYF. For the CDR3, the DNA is TGCGCCAGCAGCTTGTACGGGGAGGCCTACGAGCAGTACTTC. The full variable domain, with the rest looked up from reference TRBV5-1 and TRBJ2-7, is KAGVTQTPRYLIKTRGQQVTLSCSPISGHRSVSWYQQTPGQGLQFLFEYFSETQRNKGNFPGRFSGRQFSNSRSEMNVSTLELGDSALYLCASSLYGEAYEQYFGPGTRLTVT.

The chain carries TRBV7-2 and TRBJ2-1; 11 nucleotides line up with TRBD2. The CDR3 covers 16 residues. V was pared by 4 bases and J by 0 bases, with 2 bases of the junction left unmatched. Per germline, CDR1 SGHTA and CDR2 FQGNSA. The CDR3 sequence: CASSSSGGSSYNEQFF. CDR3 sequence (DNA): TGTGCCAGCAGCTCTAGCGGGGGGAGCTCCTACAATGAGCAGTTCTTC.

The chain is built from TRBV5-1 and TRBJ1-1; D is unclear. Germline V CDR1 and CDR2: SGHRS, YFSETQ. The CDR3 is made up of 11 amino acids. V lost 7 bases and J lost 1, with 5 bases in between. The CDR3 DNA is TGCGCCAGCCACGGGAACACTGAAGCTTTCTTT. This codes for CASHGNTEAFF.

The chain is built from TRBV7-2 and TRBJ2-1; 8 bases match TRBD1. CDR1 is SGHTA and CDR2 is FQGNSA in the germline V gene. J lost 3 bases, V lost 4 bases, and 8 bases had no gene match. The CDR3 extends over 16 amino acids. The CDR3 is CASSSPPGTGYNEQFF. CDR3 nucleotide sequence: TGTGCCAGCAGCTCCCCACCCGGGACAGGCTACAATGAGCAGTTCTTC.

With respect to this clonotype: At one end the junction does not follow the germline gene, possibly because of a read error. The CDR3 loop reads CSATVSGVADNERFF. The CDR3 DNA sequence: TGCAGTGCTACCGTTAGCGGGGTTGCCGACAATGAGCGGTTCTTC. This sequence joins TRBV20-1 and TRBJ2-1; 8 bases line up with TRBD2. In germline, CDR1 is DFQATT, CDR2 SNEGSKA (reference sequence). The CDR3 is 15 amino acids.

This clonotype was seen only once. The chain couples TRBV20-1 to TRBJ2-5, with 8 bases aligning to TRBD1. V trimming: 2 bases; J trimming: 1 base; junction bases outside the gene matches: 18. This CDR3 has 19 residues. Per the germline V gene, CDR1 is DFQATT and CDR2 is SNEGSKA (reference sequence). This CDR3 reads CSARPTGVVPGWLQETQYF. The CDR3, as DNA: TGCAGTGCTAGACCGACAGGGGTGGTACCCGGATGGCTCCAAGAGACCCAGTACTTC.

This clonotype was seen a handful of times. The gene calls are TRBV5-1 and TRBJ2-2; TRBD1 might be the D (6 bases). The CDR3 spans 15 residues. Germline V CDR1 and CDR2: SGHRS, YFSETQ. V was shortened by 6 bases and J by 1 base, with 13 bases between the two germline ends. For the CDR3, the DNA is TGCGCCAGCACCCCGGGGACACGGAACACCGGGGAGCTGTTTTTT. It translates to CASTPGTRNTGELFF.

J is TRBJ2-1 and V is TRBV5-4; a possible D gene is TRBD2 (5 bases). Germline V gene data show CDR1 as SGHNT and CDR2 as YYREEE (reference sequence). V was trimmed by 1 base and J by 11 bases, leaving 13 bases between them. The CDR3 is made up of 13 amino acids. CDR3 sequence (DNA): TGTGCCAGCAGCTTGCTACCTGGGGAGAAGCAGTTCTTC. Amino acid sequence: CASSLLPGEKQFF.

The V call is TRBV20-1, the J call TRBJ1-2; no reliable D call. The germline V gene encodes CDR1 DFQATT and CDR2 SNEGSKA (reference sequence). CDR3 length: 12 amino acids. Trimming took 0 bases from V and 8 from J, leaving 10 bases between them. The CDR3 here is CSAREFLGGYTF. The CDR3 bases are TGCAGTGCTAGAGAGTTCTTGGGAGGCTACACCTTC.

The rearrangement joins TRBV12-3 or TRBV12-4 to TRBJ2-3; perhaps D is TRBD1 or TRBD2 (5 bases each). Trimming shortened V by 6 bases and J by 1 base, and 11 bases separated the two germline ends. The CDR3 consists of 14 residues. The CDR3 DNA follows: TGTGCCAGCAGGCACCGGGGCCGCACAGATACGCAGTATTTT. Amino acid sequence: CASRHRGRTDTQYF.

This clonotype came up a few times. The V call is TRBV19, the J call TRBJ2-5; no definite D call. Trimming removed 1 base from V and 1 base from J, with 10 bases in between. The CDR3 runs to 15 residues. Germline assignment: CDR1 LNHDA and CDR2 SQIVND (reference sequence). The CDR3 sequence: CASSIGPSPQETQYF. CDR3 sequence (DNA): TGTGCCAGTAGTATAGGGCCTTCCCCCCAAGAGACCCAGTACTTC.

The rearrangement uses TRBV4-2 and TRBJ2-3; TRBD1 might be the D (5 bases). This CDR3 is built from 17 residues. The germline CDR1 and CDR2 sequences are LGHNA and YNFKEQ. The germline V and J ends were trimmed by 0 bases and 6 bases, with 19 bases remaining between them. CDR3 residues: CASSQDFDRDTTDTQYF. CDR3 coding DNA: TGTGCCAGCAGCCAAGATTTCGACAGAGATACCACGGATACGCAGTATTTT.

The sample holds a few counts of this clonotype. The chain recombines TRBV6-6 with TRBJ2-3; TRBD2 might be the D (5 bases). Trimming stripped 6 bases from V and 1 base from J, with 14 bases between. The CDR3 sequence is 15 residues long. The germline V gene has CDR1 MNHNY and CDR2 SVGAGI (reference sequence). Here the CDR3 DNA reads TGTGCCAGCAGGAGATCGGGGATTCGCACAGATACGCAGTATTTT. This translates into CASRRSGIRTDTQYF.